The 12 T cell receptor beta chains below come from one sample, sequenced in a study of T cell clonotyping in hematopoietic cell transplantation. Using immunoSEQ multiplex PCR, the repertoire was profiled, and TCRdb retains in-frame clones only, with some absent. The sample comprises more than 7,500 clones, about four fifths of which are singletons, and more than 4.5% rests with the top ten. This sample comprised peripheral blood mononuclear cells, obtained 180 days after allogeneic stem cell transplant. Receptors originate from a female patient in her fifties or sixties who had an allogeneic stem cell transplant from an unrelated donor, so the T cells may come from the graft donor. Some clones in this sample may be carry-over from other donors' samples.

This chain connects TRBV6-5 to TRBJ1-1, with 9 bases matching TRBD1. Germline CDR1 MNHEY, CDR2 SVGAGI. V was pared by 5 bases and J by 6 bases, with 7 bases of the junction left unmatched. The CDR3 consists of 14 residues. Here the CDR3 DNA reads TGTGCCAGCAGTCGTCGGACAGGGGAGCCTGAAGCTTTCTTT. This codes for CASSRRTGEPEAFF.

The rearrangement uses TRBV5-1 and TRBJ2-7; D perhaps matches TRBD1 (9 bases). The CDR3 contains 16 residues. Germline V CDR1 and CDR2: SGHRS, YFSETQ. V was shortened by 0 bases and J by 4 bases, with 17 bases between the two germline ends. CDR3 nucleotides: TGCGCCAGCAGCTTGGCCGGGGGGGGACAGGGTTACGAGCAGTACTTC. This encodes CASSLAGGGQGYEQYF.

This chain uses TRBV19 with TRBJ2-6; 7 bases align to TRBD1. J gave up 0 bases and V 9 bases, and 5 bases lay outside the gene matches. The CDR3 spans 15 residues. The germline CDR1 and CDR2 sequences are LNHDA and SQIVND (reference sequence). DNA of the CDR3: TGTGCCAGCGGACAGGTCTCCTCTGGGGCCAACGTCCTGACTTTC. Protein product: CASGQVSSGANVLTF.

The rearrangement joins TRBV11-2 to TRBJ1-4; D is perhaps TRBD1 (5 bases). The ends were cut back, 5 bases at V and 8 bases at J, with 12 bases in the middle. CDR3 length: 13 amino acids. Germline V lookup: CDR1 SGHAT, CDR2 FQNNGV. DNA for the CDR3: TGTGCCAGCAGCCGACCTGGGGGGGAAAAACTGTTTTTT. It translates to CASSRPGGEKLFF. The whole variable domain, remainder taken from reference TRBV11-2 and TRBJ1-4, is EAGVAQSPRYKIIEKRQSVAFWCNPISGHATLYWYQQILGQGPKLLIQFQNNGVVDDSQLPKDRFSAERLKGVDSTLKIQPAKLEDSAVYLCASSRPGGEKLFFGSGTQLSVL.

This clone was recorded a few times. V gene TRBV18 combines with J gene TRBJ1-6, with 7 bases that match TRBD1. Germline CDR1 KGHSH, CDR2 LQKENI. Losses at the gene ends were 0 bases for V and 7 bases for J; bases not matched to a gene: 3. This CDR3 has 15 residues. As DNA, the CDR3 is TGTGCCAGCTCACCACCGGAGGGGGCGAATTCACCCCTCCACTTT. Translation: CASSPPEGANSPLHF.

The rearrangement links TRBV5-1 to TRBJ2-3; D gene ambiguous. Looked up from germline, CDR1 is SGHRS and CDR2 is YFSETQ. The V and J ends lost 7 bases and 3 bases respectively, with 6 bases between them. The CDR3 runs 11 residues. The CDR3 loop reads CASSLTDTQYF. CDR3 nucleotides: TGCGCCAGCTCCTTAACAGATACGCAGTATTTT.

The chain recombines TRBV28 with TRBJ2-3; unclear D gene. The CDR3 is made up of 14 amino acids. V dropped 3 bases and J dropped 1 base, with 8 bases sitting between them. Germline loops: CDR1 MDHEN, CDR2 SYDVKM. The CDR3 spells CASSFLSGTDTQYF. The CDR3 DNA reads TGTGCCAGCAGTTTCTTATCCGGCACAGATACGCAGTATTTT.

This clone came up once. One end of the junction does not line up with germline, which may come from a read error. V and J are TRBV5-8 and TRBJ1-2; 9 bases map to TRBD1. Per germline, CDR1 SGHTS and CDR2 YDEGEE. The CDR3 has 13 amino acids. The CDR3 DNA sequence: TGTGCCAGCAGCTTCCCCGGGACAGGGACTAACGCCTTC. It encodes CASSFPGTGTNAF.

The chain employs TRBV27 and TRBJ1-2; weak D call: TRBD1 (5 bases). The ends were cut back, 8 bases at V and 2 bases at J, with 15 bases in the middle. Germline loops: CDR1 MNHEY, CDR2 SMNVEV (reference sequence). The CDR3 has 14 amino acids. CDR3 amino acids: CASGRSGGNYGYTF. CDR3 coding DNA: TGTGCCAGCGGGCGAAGTGGGGGGAACTATGGCTACACCTTC.

For the CDR3, the DNA is TGTGCCAGCAGCCCCCAGTCGGGGTATGGCACCGGGGAGCTGTTTTTT. Encoded protein: CASSPQSGYGTGELFF. This rearrangement joins TRBV11-3 to TRBJ2-2; maybe TRBD2 (5 bases). Germline lookup yields CDR1 SGHNT and CDR2 YENEEA. V was shortened by 5 bases and J by 4 bases, with 17 bases between the two germline ends. The CDR3 spans 16 residues.

The gene calls are TRBV11-2 and TRBJ2-7; the match to TRBD1 covers 9 bases. In germline, CDR1 is SGHAT, CDR2 FQNNGV. This CDR3 comprises 14 residues. V shed 4 bases and J 3 bases; nucleotides not matched to a gene: 4. CDR3 DNA: TGTGCCAGCAGCTCCTCGACAGGGGGCTACGAGCAGTACTTC. Protein product: CASSSSTGGYEQYF.

This chain links TRBV30 with TRBJ2-7, with 13 bases matching TRBD2. Germline V gene sequence: CDR1 GTSNPN, CDR2 SVGIG (reference sequence). This CDR3 has 14 residues. The ends lost 6 bases at V and 7 bases at J; junction bases unmatched: 9. CDR3 amino acids: CACETSGGAWEQYF. The CDR3 DNA is TGTGCCTGTGAAACTAGCGGGGGGGCTTGGGAGCAGTACTTC.